This T cell receptor beta chain was sequenced in a study of blood T cell repertoires in COVID-19. Background on the study: T cells, B-cell-depleted T cells, or PBMCs provided the cDNA or gDNA that served as material.

The assay was immunoSEQ multiplex PCR, and TCRdb's table has in-frame clones only and misses some. Of approximately 280,000 clones listed, around 90% are singletons. Recruits, aged roughly 18 to 100 years, lived in approximately 26 US areas. CDR3 length equals 13 residues. Unmatched junction bases numbered 9, after V lost 11 bases and J lost 5 bases. Germline CDR1 and CDR2: LNHDA and SQIVND (reference sequence). J is TRBJ1-5 and V is TRBV19; 7 bases are a match to TRBD1. Sequenced sample: PBMCs or T cells enriched from blood (not recorded which). The receptor's source is a woman aged 18-29 years with acute COVID-19. The CDR3 sequence is CAGGTVNYQPQHF. As DNA, the CDR3 is TGTGCCGGCGGGACAGTCAACTATCAGCCCCAGCATTTT.